This TCR beta chain came from a study of siplizumab effects on memory and regulatory T cells. Notes on this clone: Antigen: not known.

TCRdb keeps only in-frame clones here, not all; method: immunoSEQ multiplex PCR. The data contain 80,000 to 95,000 clones, more than 85% of them singletons. V lost 7 bases and J lost 4, with 10 bases in between. This CDR3 is 11 amino acids long. Germline assignment: CDR1 SQVTM and CDR2 ANQGSEA. Study observations and caveats: The authors could not assign a naive or memory phenotype to roughly 75-95% of proliferating CD4+ or CD8+ clones. Alloreactive sequences tracing back to unstimulated CD4+ memory cells were significantly reduced by siplizumab. The naive T cell population seemed more diverse than memory cells and seemed a major contributor to the alloresponse.

V gene TRBV29-1 combines with J gene TRBJ1-2; D remains unclear. This TCR derives from a human donor in good health. Sequencing was performed on CD8+ T cells sorted from blood. CDR3 in amino acids: CSADKGYGYTF. CDR3 nucleotide sequence: TGCAGCGCCGATAAGGGCTATGGCTACACCTTC.